This TCR beta chain was captured by sequencing in a study of T cells in Graves' hyperthyroidism and ophthalmopathy. Overall study: Peripheral blood was acquired at first diagnosis, ahead of any therapy whatsoever.

Germline loops: CDR1 LGHNA, CDR2 YSLEER. The CDR3 spans 16 residues. Comment on this clonotype: An end of the junction differs from the germline gene, which may be a read error.

Patients aged 18 to 65 with hyperthyroidism were newly diagnosed, with duration under 2 months. The study left out patients who had uncontrolled infection, other autoimmune disease, pregnancy or lactation. The PBMCs had their origin in around 9.1 ml of fresh peripheral blood. RNA transcripts served as the template for amplifying TCR beta CDR3 regions. TCR CDR3 underwent first-round RT-PCR with the HTBI primer set. TCRdb passed the multiplex PCR reads through MiXCR, listing each CDR3 protein once. The sample shows under 800,000 distinct CDR3 sequences, about 14% of them seen only once. The source of this sequence is a woman aged 18-29 years with Graves' hyperthyroidism. Sequences were obtained from blood. V and J are TRBV4-3 and TRBJ2-7; tentatively, D is TRBD2 (6 bases). CDR3 bases: TGCACCAGCAGCCAAGGGGAGGCGGGTCTAGGCTACGAGCAGTACTTC. Protein sequence: CTSSQGEAGLGYEQYF.